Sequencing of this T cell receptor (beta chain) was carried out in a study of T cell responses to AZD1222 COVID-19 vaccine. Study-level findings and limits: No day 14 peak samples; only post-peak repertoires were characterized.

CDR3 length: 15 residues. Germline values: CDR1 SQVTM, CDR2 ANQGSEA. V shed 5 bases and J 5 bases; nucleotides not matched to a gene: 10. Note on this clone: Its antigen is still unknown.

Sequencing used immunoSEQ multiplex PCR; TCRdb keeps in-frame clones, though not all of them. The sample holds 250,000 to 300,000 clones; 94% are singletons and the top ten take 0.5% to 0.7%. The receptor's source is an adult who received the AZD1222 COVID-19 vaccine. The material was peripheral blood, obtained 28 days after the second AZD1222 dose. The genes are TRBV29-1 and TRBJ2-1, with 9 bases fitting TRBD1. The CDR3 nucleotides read TGCAGCGTTTGGACAGGGGATGGGTGGAACAATGAGCAGTTCTTC. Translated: CSVWTGDGWNNEQFF.